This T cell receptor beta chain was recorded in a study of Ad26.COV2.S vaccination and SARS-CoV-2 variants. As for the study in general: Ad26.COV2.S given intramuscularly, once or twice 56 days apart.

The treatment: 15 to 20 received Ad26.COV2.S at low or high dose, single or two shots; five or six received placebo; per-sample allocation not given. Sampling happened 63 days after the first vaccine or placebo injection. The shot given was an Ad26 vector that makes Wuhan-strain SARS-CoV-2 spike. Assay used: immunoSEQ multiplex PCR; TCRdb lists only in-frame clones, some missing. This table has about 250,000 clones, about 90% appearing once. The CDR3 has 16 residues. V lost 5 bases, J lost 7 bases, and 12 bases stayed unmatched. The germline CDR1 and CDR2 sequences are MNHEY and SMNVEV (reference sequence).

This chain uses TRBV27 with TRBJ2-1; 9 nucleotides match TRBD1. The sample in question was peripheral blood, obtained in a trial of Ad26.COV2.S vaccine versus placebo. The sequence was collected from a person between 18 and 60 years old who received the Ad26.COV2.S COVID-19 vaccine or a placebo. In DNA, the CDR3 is TGTGCCAGCAGTCCGACCGGGACAGGGAGGACAAATGAGCAGTTCTTC. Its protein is CASSPTGTGRTNEQFF.